This TCR beta chain derives from a study of cytomegalovirus exposure and HLA in healthy donors. V lost 4 bases and J lost 5; bases outside the gene matches: 7. This CDR3 spans 15 amino acids. The V gene's germline CDR1 is SNHLY and CDR2 FYNNEI. PCR used 60 Vbeta primers and 13 Jbeta primers. The method was immunoSEQ multiplex PCR; TCRdb's version includes in-frame clones alone and lacks a portion of them. The data show some 50,000 clones, and the top ten clones hold approximately 1%. This TCR was sampled from a woman aged 40 to 49 in good health and CMV-seronegative. Sequences were obtained from PBMCs. The chain couples TRBV2 to TRBJ2-7, with TRBD1 identical over 11 bases. CDR3 sequence (DNA): TGTGCCAGCAGTGGGGGATGGACAGGGGGCGACGAGCAGTACTTC. Its translation: CASSGGWTGGDEQYF.